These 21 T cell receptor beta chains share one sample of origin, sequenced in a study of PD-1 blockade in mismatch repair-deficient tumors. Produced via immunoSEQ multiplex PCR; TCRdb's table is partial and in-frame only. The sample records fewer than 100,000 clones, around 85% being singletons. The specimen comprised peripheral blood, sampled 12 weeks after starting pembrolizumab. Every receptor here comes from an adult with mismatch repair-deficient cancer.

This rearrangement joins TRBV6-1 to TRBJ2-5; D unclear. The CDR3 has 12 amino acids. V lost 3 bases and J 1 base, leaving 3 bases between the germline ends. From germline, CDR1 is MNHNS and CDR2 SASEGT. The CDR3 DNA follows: TGTGCCAGCAGTGAGCGCCAAGAGACCCAGTACTTC. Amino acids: CASSERQETQYF.

CDR3 sequence (DNA): TGTGCCAGCAGTGACGTAGCGGGAGGGGACAATGAGCAGTTCTTC. This encodes CASSDVAGGDNEQFF. This chain joins TRBV6-4 and TRBJ2-1, with 11 nucleotides matching TRBD2. The CDR3 length is 15 residues. J was trimmed by 5 bases and V by 2 bases; bases with no gene match: 2. CDR1 is MRHNA, CDR2 SNTAGT, per germline.

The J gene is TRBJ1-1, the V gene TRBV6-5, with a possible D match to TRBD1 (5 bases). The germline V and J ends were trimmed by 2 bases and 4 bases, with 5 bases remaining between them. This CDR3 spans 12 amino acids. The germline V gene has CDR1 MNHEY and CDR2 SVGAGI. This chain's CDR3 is CASSYGGTEAFF. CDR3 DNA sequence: TGTGCCAGCAGTTACGGGGGCACTGAAGCTTTCTTT.

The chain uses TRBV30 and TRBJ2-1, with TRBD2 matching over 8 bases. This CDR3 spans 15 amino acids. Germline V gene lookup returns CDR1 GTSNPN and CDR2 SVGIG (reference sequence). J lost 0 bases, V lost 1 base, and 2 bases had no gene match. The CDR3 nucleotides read TGTGCCTGGAGTGCCGGGACTAGCTCCTACAATGAGCAGTTCTTC. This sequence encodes CAWSAGTSSYNEQFF. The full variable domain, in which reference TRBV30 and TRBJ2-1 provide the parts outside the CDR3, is SQTIHQWPATLVQPVGSPLSLECTVEGTSNPNLYWYRQAAGRGLQLLFYSVGIGQISSEVPQNLSASRPQDRQFILSSKKLLLSDSGFYLCAWSAGTSSYNEQFFGPGTRLTVL.

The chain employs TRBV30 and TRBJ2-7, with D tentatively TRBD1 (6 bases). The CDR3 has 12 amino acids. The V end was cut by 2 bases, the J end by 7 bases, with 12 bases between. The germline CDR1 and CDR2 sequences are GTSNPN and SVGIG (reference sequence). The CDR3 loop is CAWSRQVREQYF. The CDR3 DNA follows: TGTGCCTGGAGTCGACAGGTCCGGGAGCAGTACTTC.

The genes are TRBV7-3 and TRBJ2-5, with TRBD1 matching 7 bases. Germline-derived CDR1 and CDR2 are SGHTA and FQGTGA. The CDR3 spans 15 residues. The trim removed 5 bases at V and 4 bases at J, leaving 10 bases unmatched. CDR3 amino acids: CASSVSTGVRETQYF. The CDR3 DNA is TGTGCCAGCAGCGTGAGCACAGGGGTAAGAGAGACCCAGTACTTC.

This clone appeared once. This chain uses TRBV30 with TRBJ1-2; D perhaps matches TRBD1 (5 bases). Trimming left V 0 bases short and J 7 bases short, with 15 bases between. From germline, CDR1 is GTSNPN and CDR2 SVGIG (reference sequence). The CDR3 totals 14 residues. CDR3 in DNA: TGTGCCTGGAGTGTCACCAGGGAGGGCTCTGGCTACACCTTC. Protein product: CAWSVTREGSGYTF.

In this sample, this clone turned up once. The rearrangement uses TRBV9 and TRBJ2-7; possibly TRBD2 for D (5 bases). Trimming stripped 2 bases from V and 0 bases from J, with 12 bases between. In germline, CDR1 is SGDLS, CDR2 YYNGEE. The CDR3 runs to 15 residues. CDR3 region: CASSVDFGDSYEQYF. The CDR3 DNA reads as TGTGCCAGCAGCGTTGATTTCGGGGACTCCTACGAGCAGTACTTC. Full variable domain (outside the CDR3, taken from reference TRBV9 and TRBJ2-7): DSGVTQTPKHLITATGQRVTLRCSPRSGDLSVYWYQQSLDQGLQFLIQYYNGEERAKGNILERFSAQQFPDLHSELNLSSLELGDSALYFCASSVDFGDSYEQYFGPGTRLTVT.

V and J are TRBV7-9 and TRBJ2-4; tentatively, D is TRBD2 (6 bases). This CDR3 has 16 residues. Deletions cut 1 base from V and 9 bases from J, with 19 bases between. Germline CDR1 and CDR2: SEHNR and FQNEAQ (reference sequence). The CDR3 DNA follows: TGTGCCAGCAGCTTAGAAGGCCTAGCGAGGTTGGGCATTCAGTACTTC. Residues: CASSLEGLARLGIQYF.

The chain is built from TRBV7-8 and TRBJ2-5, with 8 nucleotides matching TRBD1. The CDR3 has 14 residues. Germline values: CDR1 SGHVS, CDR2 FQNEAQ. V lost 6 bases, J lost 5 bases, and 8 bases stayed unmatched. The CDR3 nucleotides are TGTGCCAGCAGAGGCAGGGGGCGTTTGGAGACCCAGTACTTC. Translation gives CASRGRGRLETQYF.

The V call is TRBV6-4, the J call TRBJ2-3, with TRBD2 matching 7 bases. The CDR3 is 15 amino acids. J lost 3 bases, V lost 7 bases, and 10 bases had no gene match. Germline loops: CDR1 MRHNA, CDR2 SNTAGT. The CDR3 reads CASILAGKGTDTQYF. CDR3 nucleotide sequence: TGTGCCAGCATTTTAGCGGGCAAGGGGACAGATACGCAGTATTTT.

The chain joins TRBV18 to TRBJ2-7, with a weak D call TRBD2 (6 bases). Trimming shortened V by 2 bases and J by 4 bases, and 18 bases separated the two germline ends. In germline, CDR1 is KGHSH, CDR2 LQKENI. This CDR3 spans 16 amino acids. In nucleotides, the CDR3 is TGTGCCAGCTCACCAACTTTTCAGGAGGGCCTATACGAGCAGTACTTC. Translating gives CASSPTFQEGLYEQYF.

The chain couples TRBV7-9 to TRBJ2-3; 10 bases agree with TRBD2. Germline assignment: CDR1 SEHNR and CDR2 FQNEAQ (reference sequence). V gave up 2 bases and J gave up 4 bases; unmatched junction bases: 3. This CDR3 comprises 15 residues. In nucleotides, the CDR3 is TGTGCCAGCAGCTTATTAGCGGGAGGCCCAGATACGCAGTATTTT. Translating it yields CASSLLAGGPDTQYF.

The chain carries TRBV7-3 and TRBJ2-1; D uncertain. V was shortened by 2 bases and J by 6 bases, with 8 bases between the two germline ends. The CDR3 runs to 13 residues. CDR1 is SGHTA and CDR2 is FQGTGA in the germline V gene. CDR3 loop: CASSLGRANEQFF. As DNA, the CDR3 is TGTGCCAGCAGCTTAGGTCGGGCCAATGAGCAGTTCTTC.

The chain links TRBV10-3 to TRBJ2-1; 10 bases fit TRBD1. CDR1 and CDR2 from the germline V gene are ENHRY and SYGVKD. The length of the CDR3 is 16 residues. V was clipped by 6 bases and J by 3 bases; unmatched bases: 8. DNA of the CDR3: TGTGCCATCAGCCGGGAGGGGGACAGGGGCTACAATGAGCAGTTCTTC. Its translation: CAISREGDRGYNEQFF.

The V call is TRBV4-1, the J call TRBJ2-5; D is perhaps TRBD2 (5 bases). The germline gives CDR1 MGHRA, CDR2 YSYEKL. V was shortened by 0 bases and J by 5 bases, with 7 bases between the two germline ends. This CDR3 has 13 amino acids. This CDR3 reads CASSQERRETQYF. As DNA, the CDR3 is TGCGCCAGCAGCCAAGAAAGGAGGGAGACCCAGTACTTC.

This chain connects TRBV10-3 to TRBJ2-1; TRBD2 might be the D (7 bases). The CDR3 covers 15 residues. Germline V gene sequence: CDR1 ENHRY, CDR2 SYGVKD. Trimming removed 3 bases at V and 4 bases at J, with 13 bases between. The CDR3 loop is CAISEWAGAYNEQFF. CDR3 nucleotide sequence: TGTGCCATCAGTGAATGGGCGGGGGCTTACAATGAGCAGTTCTTC.

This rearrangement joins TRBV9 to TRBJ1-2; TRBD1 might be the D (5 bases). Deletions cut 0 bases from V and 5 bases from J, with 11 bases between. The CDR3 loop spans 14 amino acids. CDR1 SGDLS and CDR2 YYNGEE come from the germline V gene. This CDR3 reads CASSVGLRGYGYTF. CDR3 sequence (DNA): TGTGCCAGCAGCGTAGGATTGAGGGGTTATGGCTACACCTTC. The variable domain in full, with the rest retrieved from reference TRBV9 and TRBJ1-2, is DSGVTQTPKHLITATGQRVTLRCSPRSGDLSVYWYQQSLDQGLQFLIQYYNGEERAKGNILERFSAQQFPDLHSELNLSSLELGDSALYFCASSVGLRGYGYTFGSGTRLTVV.

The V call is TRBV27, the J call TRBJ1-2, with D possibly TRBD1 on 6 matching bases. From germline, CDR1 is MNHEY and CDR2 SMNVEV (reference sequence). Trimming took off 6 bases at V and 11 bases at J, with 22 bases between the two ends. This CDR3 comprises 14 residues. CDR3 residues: CASRPRATGGEYTF. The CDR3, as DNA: TGTGCCAGCAGGCCTAGGGCGACAGGTGGGGAGTACACCTTC.

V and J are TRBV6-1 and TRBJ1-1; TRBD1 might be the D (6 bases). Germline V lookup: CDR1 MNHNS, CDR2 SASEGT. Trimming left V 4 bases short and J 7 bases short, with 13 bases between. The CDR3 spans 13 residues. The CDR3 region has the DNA TGTGCCAGCAGTGTGTACAGGGCCAGTGAAGCTTTCTTT. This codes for CASSVYRASEAFF.

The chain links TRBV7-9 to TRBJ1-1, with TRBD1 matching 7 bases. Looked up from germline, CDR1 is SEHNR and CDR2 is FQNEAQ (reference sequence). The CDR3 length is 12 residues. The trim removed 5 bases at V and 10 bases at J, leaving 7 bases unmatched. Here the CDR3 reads CASSVGGEGAFF. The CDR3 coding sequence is TGTGCCAGCAGCGTAGGGGGCGAGGGAGCTTTCTTT. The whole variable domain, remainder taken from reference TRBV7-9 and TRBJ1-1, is DTGVSQNPRHKITKRGQNVTFRCDPISEHNRLYWYRQTLGQGPEFLTYFQNEAQLEKSRLLSDRFSAERPKGSFSTLEIQRTEQGDSAMYLCASSVGGEGAFFGQGTRLTVV.